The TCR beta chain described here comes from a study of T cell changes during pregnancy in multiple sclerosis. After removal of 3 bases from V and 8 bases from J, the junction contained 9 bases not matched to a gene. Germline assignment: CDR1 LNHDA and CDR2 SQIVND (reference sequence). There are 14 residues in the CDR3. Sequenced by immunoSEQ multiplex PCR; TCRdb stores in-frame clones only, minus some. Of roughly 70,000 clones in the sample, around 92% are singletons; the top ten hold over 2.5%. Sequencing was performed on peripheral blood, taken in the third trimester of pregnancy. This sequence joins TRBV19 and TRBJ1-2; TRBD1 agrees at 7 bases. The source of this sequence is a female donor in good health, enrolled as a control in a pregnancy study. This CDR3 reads CASSIEGALPGYTF. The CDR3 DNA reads TGTGCCAGTAGTATCGAGGGGGCGCTTCCAGGCTACACCTTC.